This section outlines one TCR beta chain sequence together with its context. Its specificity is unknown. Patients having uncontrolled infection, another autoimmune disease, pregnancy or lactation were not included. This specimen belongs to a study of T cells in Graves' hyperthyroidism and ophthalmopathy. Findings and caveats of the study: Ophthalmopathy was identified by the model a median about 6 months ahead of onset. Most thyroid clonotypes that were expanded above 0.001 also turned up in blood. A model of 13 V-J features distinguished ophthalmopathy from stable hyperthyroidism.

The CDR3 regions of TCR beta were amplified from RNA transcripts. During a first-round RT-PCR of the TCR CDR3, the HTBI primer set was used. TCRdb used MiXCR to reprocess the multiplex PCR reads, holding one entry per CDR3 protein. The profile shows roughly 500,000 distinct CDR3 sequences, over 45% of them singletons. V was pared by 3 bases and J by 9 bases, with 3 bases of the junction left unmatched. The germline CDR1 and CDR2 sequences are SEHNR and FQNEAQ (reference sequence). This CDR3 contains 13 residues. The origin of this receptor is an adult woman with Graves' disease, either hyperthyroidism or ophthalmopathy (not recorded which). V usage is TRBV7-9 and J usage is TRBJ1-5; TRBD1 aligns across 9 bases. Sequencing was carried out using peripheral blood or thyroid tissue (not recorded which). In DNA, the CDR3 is TGTGCCAGCAGCTTGACAGGGGGGGGGCCCCAGCATTTT. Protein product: CASSLTGGGPQHF.